This TCR beta chain was found in a study of T-cell reconstitution after alpha-beta-depleted transplantation in children. Study-wide points: Surviving recipient T cells and thymic progenitors accounted for the high day-60 TCRbeta diversity observed in some patients. Alpha-beta T cells about two months after transplant reportedly derived from several hundred expanded graft clones.

Library preparation (for TCRbeta) was performed with unique molecular identifiers. MiXCR was run by TCRdb on the PCR reads, yielding one entry per CDR3 protein. Found here are fewer than 700,000 distinct CDR3 sequences, roughly 23% of them singletons; the top ten hold approximately 14%. Germline V gene lookup returns CDR1 DFQATT and CDR2 SNEGSKA (reference sequence). The CDR3 is 16 residues long. V gave up 0 bases and J gave up 2 bases; unmatched junction bases: 8. Comment on this clonotype: Its antigen is still unknown.

The source of this sequence is a boy under three years old who had a stem cell transplant for acute myeloid leukemia, so the T cells may come from the graft donor. The sequences come from PBMCs, mostly from graft donor cells, collected 360 days after TCRalphabeta/CD19-depleted stem cell transplant. This rearrangement joins TRBV20-1 to TRBJ2-5, with TRBD2 identical over 8 bases. For the CDR3, the DNA is TGCAGTGCTAGAGATCCCACTAGCGGACATCAAGAGACCCAGTACTTC. This gives the protein CSARDPTSGHQETQYF.